The source of this TCR beta chain is a study of early T cells in non-severe SARS-CoV-2 infection. TCRdb passed the 5' RACE reads through MiXCR, listing each CDR3 protein once. The table lists roughly 75,000 distinct CDR3 sequences, about 16% of them singletons. Trimming pared 0 bases from V and 5 bases from J, leaving 13 bases between. CDR3 length: 15 residues. Germline loops: CDR1 MNHNS, CDR2 SASEGT. This clonotype was recorded many times. The sequence derives from an adult who was a healthcare worker with PCR-confirmed SARS-CoV-2 infection or an uninfected control (not recorded which). Sequenced material: whole blood. The chain links TRBV6-1 to TRBJ2-5; no definite D call. The CDR3: CASSEASLDPETQYF. The DNA for the CDR3 is TGTGCCAGCAGTGAAGCGAGTCTCGACCCCGAGACCCAGTACTTC.